This TCR beta chain emerged from a study of T cells in Graves' hyperthyroidism and ophthalmopathy. Study as a whole: The initial diagnosis was the point when peripheral blood was collected, ahead of any treatment.

This clonotype came up many times. RNA transcripts served as the template for amplifying TCR beta CDR3 regions. In the first-round RT-PCR of the TCR CDR3, the HTBI primer set was used. Using its own MiXCR run on the multiplex PCR reads, TCRdb lists one record per CDR3 protein. The sample has hundreds of thousands of distinct CDR3 sequences; 11% to 15% are singletons. The CDR3 covers 15 residues. The germline V gene has CDR1 MNHEY and CDR2 SMNVEV (reference sequence). V was pared by 6 bases and J by 3 bases, with 7 bases of the junction left unmatched. The receptor was isolated from a woman under 30 with Graves' hyperthyroidism. The chain links TRBV27 to TRBJ1-2; 10 nucleotides align to TRBD1. What was sequenced was blood. The CDR3 nucleotides read TGTGCCAGCAGCCCAGCAGGGACAGGGGACTATGGCTACACCTTC. This sequence encodes CASSPAGTGDYGYTF.